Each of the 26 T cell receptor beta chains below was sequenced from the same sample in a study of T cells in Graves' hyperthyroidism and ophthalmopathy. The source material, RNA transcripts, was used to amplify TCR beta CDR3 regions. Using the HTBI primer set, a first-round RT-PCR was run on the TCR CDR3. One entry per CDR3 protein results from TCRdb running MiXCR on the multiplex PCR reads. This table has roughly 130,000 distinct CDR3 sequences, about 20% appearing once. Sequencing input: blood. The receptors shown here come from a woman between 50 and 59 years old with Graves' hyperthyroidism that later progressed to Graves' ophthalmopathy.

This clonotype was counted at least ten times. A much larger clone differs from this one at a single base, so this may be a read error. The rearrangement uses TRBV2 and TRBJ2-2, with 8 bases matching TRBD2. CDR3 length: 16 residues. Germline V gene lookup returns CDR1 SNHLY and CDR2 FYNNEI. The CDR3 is CAGSVRGAANTGELFF. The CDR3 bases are TGTGCCGGCAGTGTGCGGGGGGCCGCGAACACCGGGGAGCTGTTTTTT.

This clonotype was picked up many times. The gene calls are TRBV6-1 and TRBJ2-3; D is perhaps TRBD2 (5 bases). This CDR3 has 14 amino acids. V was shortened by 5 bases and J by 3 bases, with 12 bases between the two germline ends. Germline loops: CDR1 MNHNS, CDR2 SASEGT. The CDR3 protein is CASSKTKATDTQYF. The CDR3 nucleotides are TGTGCCAGCAGTAAGACTAAAGCGACAGATACGCAGTATTTT.

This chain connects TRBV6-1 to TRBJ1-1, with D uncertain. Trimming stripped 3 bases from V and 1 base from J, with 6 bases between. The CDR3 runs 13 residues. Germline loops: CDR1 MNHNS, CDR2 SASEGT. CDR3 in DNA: TGTGCCAGCAGTGATACGGGGAACACTGAAGCTTTCTTT. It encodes CASSDTGNTEAFF.

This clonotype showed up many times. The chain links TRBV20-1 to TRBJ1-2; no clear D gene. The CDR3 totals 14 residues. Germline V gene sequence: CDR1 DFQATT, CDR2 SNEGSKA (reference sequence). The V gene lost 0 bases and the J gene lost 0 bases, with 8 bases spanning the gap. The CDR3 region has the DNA TGCAGTGCTAGAGATTACAGCGCTAACTATGGCTACACCTTC. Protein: CSARDYSANYGYTF.

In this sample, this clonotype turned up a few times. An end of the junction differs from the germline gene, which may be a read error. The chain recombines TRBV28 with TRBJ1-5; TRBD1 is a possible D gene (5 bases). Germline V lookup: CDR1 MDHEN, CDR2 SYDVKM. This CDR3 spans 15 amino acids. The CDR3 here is CASSSRGRSNQPQHF. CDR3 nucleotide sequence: TGTGCCAGTAGTTCAAGGGGAAGGAGCAATCAGCCCCAGCATTTT. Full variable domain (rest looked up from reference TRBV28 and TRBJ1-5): DVKVTQSSRYLVKRTGEKVFLECVQDMDHENMFWYRQDPGLGLRLIYFSYDVKMKEKGDIPEGYSVSREKKERFSLILESASTNQTSMYLCASSSRGRSNQPQHFGDGTRLSIL.

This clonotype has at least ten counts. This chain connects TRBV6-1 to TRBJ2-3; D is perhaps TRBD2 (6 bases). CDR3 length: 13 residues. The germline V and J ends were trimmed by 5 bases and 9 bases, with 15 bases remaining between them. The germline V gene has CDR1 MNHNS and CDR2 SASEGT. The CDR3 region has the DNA TGTGCCAGCAGTCCTTCCTCGGGGGTGACGCAGTATTTT. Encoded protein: CASSPSSGVTQYF.

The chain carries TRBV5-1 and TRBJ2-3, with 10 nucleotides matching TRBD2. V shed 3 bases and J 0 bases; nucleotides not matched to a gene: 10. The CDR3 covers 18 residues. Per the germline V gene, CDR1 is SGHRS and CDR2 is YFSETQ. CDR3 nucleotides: TGCGCCAGCAGCTCCGGGACTAGCGTTAATCCTAGCACAGATACGCAGTATTTT. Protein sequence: CASSSGTSVNPSTDTQYF.

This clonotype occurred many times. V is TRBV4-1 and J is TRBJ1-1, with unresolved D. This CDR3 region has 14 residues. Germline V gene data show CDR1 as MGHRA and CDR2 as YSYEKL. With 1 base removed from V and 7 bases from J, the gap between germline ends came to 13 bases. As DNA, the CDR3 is TGCGCCAGCAGCCAAGCGATATTGGGTATTGAAGCTTTCTTT. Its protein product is CASSQAILGIEAFF.

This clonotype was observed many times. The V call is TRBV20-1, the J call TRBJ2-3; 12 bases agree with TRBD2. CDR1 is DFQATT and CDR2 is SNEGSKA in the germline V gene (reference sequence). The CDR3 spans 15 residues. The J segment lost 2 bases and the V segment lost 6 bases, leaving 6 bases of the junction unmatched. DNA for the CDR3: TGCAGTGCAAGGACTAGCGGGACCTTCACAGATACGCAGTATTTT. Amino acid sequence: CSARTSGTFTDTQYF.

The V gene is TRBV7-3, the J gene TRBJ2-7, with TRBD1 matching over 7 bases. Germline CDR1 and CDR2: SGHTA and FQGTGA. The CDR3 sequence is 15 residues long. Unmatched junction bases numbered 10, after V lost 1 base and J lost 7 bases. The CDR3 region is CASSLMGDSLGEQYF. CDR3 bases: TGTGCCAGCAGCTTAATGGGGGACAGTCTTGGTGAGCAGTACTTC.

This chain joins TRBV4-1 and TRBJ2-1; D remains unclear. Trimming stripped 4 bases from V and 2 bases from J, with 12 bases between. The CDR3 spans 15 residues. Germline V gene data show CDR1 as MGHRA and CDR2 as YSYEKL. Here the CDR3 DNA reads TGCGCCAGCAGCCTGCTTGATTTGGCCTACAATGAGCAGTTCTTC. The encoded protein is CASSLLDLAYNEQFF.

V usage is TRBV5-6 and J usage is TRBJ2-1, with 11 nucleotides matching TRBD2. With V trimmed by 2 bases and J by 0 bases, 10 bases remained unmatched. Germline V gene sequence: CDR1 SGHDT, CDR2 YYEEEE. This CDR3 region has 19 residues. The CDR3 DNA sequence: TGTGCCAGCAGCTTAGCTAGCGGGGGGTCCTGGGGCTCCTACAATGAGCAGTTCTTC. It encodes CASSLASGGSWGSYNEQFF.

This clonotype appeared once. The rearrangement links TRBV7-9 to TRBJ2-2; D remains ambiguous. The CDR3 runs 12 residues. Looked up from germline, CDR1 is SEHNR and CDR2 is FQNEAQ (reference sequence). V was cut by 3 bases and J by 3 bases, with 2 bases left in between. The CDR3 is CASSFDTGELFF. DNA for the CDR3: TGTGCCAGCAGCTTCGACACCGGGGAGCTGTTTTTT.

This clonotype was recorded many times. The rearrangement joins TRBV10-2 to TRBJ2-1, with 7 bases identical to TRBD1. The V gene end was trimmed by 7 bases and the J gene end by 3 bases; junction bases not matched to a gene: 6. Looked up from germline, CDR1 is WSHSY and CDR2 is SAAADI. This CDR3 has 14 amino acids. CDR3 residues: CASTRQGLYNEQFF. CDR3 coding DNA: TGCGCCAGCACCAGACAGGGCCTCTACAATGAGCAGTTCTTC.

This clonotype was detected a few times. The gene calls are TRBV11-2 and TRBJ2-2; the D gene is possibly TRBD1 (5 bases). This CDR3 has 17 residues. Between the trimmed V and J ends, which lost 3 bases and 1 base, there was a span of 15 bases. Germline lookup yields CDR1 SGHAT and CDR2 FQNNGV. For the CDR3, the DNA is TGTGCCAGCAGCTTCCCGAAGGGGCCTCAGAACACCGGGGAGCTGTTTTTT. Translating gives CASSFPKGPQNTGELFF.

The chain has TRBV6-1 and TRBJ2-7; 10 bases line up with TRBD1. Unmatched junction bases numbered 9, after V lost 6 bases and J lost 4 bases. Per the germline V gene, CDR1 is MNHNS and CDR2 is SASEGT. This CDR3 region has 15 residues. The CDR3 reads CASRGTGTGVYEQYF. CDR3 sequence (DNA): TGTGCCAGCAGGGGTACCGGGACAGGGGTTTACGAGCAGTACTTC.

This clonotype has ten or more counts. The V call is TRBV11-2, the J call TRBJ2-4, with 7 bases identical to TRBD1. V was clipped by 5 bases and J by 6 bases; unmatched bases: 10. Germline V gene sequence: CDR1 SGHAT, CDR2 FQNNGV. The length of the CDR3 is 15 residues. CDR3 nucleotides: TGTGCCAGCAGCACACAACAGGGGATAGGAAACATTCAGTACTTC. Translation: CASSTQQGIGNIQYF.

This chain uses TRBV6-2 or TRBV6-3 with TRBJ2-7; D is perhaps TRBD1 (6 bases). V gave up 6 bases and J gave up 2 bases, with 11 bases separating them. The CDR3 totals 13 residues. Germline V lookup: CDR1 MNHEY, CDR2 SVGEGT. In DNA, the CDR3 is TGTGCCAGCAGCACAGGGTCCCCCTACGAGCAGTACTTC. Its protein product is CASSTGSPYEQYF.

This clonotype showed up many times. CDR3 coding DNA: TGCAGTTTTCGGGCGGGAGGCACAGATACGCAGTATTTT. Protein sequence: CSFRAGGTDTQYF. The chain links TRBV20-1 to TRBJ2-3; 7 bases are shared with TRBD2. The CDR3 spans 13 residues. The germline CDR1 and CDR2 sequences are DFQATT and SNEGSKA (reference sequence). V lost 8 bases, J lost 1 base, and 6 bases stayed unmatched.

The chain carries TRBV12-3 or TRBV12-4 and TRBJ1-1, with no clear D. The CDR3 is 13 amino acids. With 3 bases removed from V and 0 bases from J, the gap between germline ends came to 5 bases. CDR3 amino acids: CASSLVLNTEAFF. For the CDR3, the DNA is TGTGCCAGCAGTTTGGTACTGAACACTGAAGCTTTCTTT.

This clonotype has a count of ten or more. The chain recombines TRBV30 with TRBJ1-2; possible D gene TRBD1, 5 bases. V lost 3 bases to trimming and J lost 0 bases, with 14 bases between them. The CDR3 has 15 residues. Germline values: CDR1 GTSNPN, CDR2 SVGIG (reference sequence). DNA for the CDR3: TGTGCCTGGAGACAGGACCGAGACTCTAACTATGGCTACACCTTC. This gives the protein CAWRQDRDSNYGYTF. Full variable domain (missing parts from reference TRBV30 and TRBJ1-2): SQTIHQWPATLVQPVGSPLSLECTVEGTSNPNLYWYRQAAGRGLQLLFYSVGIGQISSEVPQNLSASRPQDRQFILSSKKLLLSDSGFYLCAWRQDRDSNYGYTFGSGTRLTVV.

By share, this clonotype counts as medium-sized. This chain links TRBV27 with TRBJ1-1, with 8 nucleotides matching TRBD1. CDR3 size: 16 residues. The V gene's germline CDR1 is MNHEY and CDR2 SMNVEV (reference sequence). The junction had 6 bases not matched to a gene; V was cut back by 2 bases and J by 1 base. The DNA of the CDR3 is TGTGCCAGCAGTTTAAATCCAGGGGGCGCGAACACTGAAGCTTTCTTT. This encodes CASSLNPGGANTEAFF.

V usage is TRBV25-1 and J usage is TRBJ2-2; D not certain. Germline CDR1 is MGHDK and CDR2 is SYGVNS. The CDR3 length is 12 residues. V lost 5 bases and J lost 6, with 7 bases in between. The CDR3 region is CASSQIAGELFF. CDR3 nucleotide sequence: TGTGCCAGCAGTCAGATTGCCGGGGAGCTGTTTTTT.

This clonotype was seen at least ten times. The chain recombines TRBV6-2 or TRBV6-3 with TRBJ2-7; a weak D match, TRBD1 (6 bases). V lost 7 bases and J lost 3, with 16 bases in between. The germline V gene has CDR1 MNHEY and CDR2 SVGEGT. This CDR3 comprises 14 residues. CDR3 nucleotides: TGTGCCAGCAAACCCCGACAGGCTCTCTACGAGCAGTACTTC. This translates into CASKPRQALYEQYF.

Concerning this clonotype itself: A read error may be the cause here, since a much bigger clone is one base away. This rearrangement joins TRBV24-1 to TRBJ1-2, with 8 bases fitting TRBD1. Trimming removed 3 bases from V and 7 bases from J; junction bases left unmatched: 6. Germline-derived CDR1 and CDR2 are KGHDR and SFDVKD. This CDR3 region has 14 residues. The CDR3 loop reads CATSDPTGVSGYTF. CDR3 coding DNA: TGTGCCACCAGTGATCCGACAGGGGTCTCTGGCTACACCTTC.

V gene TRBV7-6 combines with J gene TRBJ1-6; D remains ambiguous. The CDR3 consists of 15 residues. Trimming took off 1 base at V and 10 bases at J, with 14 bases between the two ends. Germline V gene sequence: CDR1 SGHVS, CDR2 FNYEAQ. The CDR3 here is CASSLVVGPQSPLHF. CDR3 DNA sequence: TGTGCCAGCAGCTTAGTGGTAGGGCCCCAGTCACCCCTCCACTTT.